The 8 T cell receptor beta chains presented below share a single source sample, sequenced in a study of blood T cell repertoires in COVID-19. Libraries were prepared by immunoSEQ multiplex PCR; TCRdb keeps only in-frame clonotypes and omits some of them. This table holds nearly 110,000 clones, about 70% found once. The sample was peripheral blood. These receptors all come from a human donor with acute or convalescent COVID-19. The donor label of this sample is uncertain.

This clone was seen once. The chain has TRBV6-2 or TRBV6-3 and TRBJ1-1; no clear D. From germline, CDR1 is MNHEY and CDR2 SVGEGT. CDR3 length: 15 amino acids. The V end was cut by 4 bases, the J end by 0 bases, with 12 bases between. The CDR3 coding sequence is TGTGCCAGCAGTTCGTACAGAAGCCTGAACACTGAAGCTTTCTTT. It yields the protein CASSSYRSLNTEAFF.

The chain joins TRBV19 to TRBJ1-1, with 8 bases aligning to TRBD1. The CDR3 spans 14 residues. Germline assignment: CDR1 LNHDA and CDR2 SQIVND (reference sequence). V was clipped by 9 bases and J by 3 bases; unmatched bases: 9. The CDR3 nucleotides are TGTGCCAGCCTCTCCAGGGGGCAGGACACTGAAGCTTTCTTT. Translating it yields CASLSRGQDTEAFF.

The rearrangement joins TRBV5-1 to TRBJ1-1, with D possibly TRBD1 on 5 matching bases. The CDR3 extends over 14 amino acids. Trimming removed 5 bases at V and 5 bases at J, with 16 bases between. Germline V lookup: CDR1 SGHRS, CDR2 YFSETQ. CDR3 loop: CASRSSQGGTEAFF. For the CDR3, the DNA is TGCGCCAGCAGGAGCAGTCAGGGAGGAACTGAAGCTTTCTTT.

This chain uses TRBV11-2 with TRBJ2-1; TRBD2 is a possible D gene (5 bases). This CDR3 comprises 16 residues. Germline-derived CDR1 and CDR2 are SGHAT and FQNNGV. V was trimmed by 2 bases and J by 9 bases, leaving 20 bases between them. Written as DNA, the CDR3 is TGTGCCAGCAGCTTAAGAACCGGAGGCCCCCAAGCTGAGCAGTTCTTC. Translating gives CASSLRTGGPQAEQFF.

The sample holds one count of this clone. V gene TRBV5-1 combines with J gene TRBJ2-4, with a tentative D call TRBD1 (6 bases). The CDR3 loop spans 14 amino acids. Germline loops: CDR1 SGHRS, CDR2 YFSETQ. V was shortened by 0 bases and J by 8 bases, with 12 bases between the two germline ends. As DNA, the CDR3 is TGCGCCAGCAGCTTGGGACAGGAATCGGACATTCAGTACTTC. It translates to CASSLGQESDIQYF.

The chain joins TRBV2 to TRBJ2-1; a possible D gene is TRBD1 (5 bases). V was shortened by 6 bases and J by 0 bases, with 15 bases between the two germline ends. This CDR3 region has 16 residues. CDR1 is SNHLY and CDR2 is FYNNEI in the germline V gene. CDR3 sequence (DNA): TGTGCCAGCAGCAGACAGTTCCTCGGCTCCTACAATGAGCAGTTCTTC. Translation gives CASSRQFLGSYNEQFF.

V usage is TRBV7-9 and J usage is TRBJ1-6; no clear D. The CDR3 length is 14 residues. Germline assignment: CDR1 SEHNR and CDR2 FQNEAQ (reference sequence). V lost 1 base to trimming and J lost 9 bases, with 10 bases between them. The CDR3 here is CASSLEGVGSPLHF. The CDR3 DNA follows: TGTGCCAGCAGCTTAGAGGGAGTTGGTTCACCCCTCCACTTT.

This clone was seen more than once but under ten times. J is TRBJ2-2 and V is TRBV29-1, with D tentatively TRBD1 (5 bases). Trimming took off 0 bases at V and 6 bases at J, with 14 bases between the two ends. The CDR3 is made up of 15 amino acids. Looked up from germline, CDR1 is SQVTM and CDR2 is ANQGSEA. The CDR3 bases are TGCAGCGTTGAAGATCGGCAGGGTACCGCCGGGGAGCTGTTTTTT. It specifies CSVEDRQGTAGELFF.